This TCR beta chain was sequenced in a study of blood T cell repertoires in COVID-19. Assay used: immunoSEQ multiplex PCR; TCRdb lists only in-frame clones, some missing. This table holds approximately 190,000 clones, roughly 84% found once. Trimming removed 1 base from V and 4 bases from J, with 7 bases in between. The CDR3 covers 13 residues. The chain is built from TRBV12-3 or TRBV12-4 and TRBJ1-2; no clear D gene. The sample was PBMCs or T cells enriched from blood (not recorded which). The sequence came from a man aged 40-50 years who had recovered from COVID-19. The CDR3 coding sequence is TGTGCCAGCAGTTTAGATACGGGCTATGGCTACACCTTC. Translated, it gives CASSLDTGYGYTF.